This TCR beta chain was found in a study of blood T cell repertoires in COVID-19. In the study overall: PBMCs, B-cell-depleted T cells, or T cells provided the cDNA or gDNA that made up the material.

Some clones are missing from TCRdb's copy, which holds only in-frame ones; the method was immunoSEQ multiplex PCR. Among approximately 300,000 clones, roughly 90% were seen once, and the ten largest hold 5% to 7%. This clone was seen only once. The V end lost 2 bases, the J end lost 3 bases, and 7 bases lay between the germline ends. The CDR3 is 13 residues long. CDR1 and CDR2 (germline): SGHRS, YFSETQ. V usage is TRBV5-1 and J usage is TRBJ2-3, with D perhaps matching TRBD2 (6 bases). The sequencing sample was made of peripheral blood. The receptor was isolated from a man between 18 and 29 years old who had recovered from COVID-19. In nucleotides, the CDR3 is TGCGCCAGCAGCTTTGGGGGGACAGATACGCAGTATTTT. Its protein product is CASSFGGTDTQYF.